A selection of T cell receptor beta chains follows, all from one sample in a study of identical twins. TCRdb analysed the 5' RACE reads with MiXCR anew, one entry per CDR3 protein. The profile shows approximately 890,000 distinct CDR3 sequences, 9% to 15% of them singletons. The same data also contributed to another study, on yellow fever vaccine responses in identical twins.

Sequenced input: PBMCs. The source is a woman aged 18-29 years in good health. The CDR3 runs from the conserved cysteine through the conserved F or W. The D gene is left open where the match is weak. Clone size is given for some rows only: seen once, a few or many times, or a class if the clone is expanded.

-,TRBV5-5,many,TRBJ2-2,CASSLGPMNTGELFF,TGTGCCAGCAGCTTAGGACCGATGAACACCGGGGAGCTGTTTTTT
TRBD2,TRBV9,-,TRBJ2-2,CASSVGGTSFGGELFF,TGTGCCAGCAGCGTAGGAGGGACTAGCTTTGGCGGGGAGCTGTTTTTT
-,TRBV18,few,TRBJ1-5,CASSPRPSGVRDSNQPQHF,TGTGCCAGCTCACCTAGACCCTCGGGGGTTCGGGATAGCAATCAGCCTCAGCATTTT
-,TRBV12-3/TRBV12-4,many,TRBJ2-2,CASRNQAAGELFF,TGTGCCAGTCGAAACCAGGCGGCCGGGGAGCTGTTTTTT
-,TRBV4-1,few,TRBJ2-5,CASSQDMVRETQYF,TGCGCCAGCAGCCAAGATATGGTGAGGGAGACCCAGTACTTC
-,TRBV12-3/TRBV12-4,many,TRBJ2-7,CASSLGNRAYEQYF,TGTGCCAGCAGTTTGGGTAATCGAGCCTACGAGCAGTACTTC
-,TRBV5-1,-,TRBJ2-3,CASSLSWDQTDTQYF,TGCGCCAGCAGCTTGAGCTGGGACCAAACAGATACGCAGTATTTT
-,TRBV29-1,many,TRBJ1-3,CSVDGGHGGNTIYF,TGCAGCGTTGATGGGGGGCACGGTGGAAACACCATATATTTT
TRBD1,TRBV5-1,few,TRBJ2-7,CASSFRDSAYEQYF,TGCGCCAGCAGCTTCCGGGACAGTGCCTACGAGCAGTACTTC
-,TRBV4-2,few,TRBJ1-2,CASSQDRESIGYTF,TGTGCCAGCAGCCAAGATAGGGAGTCGATTGGCTACACCTTC
-,TRBV5-1,-,TRBJ2-7,CASSPDWYEQYF,TGCGCCAGCAGCCCCGACTGGTACGAGCAGTACTTC
-,TRBV7-9,few,TRBJ2-7,CASSLFQASYEQYF,TGTGCCAGCAGCTTATTCCAGGCCTCCTACGAGCAGTACTTC
TRBD2,TRBV4-1,many,TRBJ2-1,CASSQPGTSGGYNEQFF,TGCGCCAGCAGCCAACCAGGGACTAGCGGGGGGTACAATGAGCAGTTCTTC
TRBD2,TRBV19,-,TRBJ2-7,CASSLGTSSHEQYF,TGTGCCAGTAGTCTCGGGACTAGCTCCCACGAGCAGTACTTC
TRBD1,TRBV11-3,few,TRBJ2-3,CASSEGQGGTDTQYF,TGTGCCAGCAGCGAGGGACAGGGAGGCACAGATACGCAGTATTTT
TRBD2,TRBV20-1,-,TRBJ2-5,CSARGLAGDQETQYF,TGCAGTGCTAGGGGACTAGCGGGGGACCAAGAGACCCAGTACTTC
TRBD2,TRBV19,-,TRBJ2-3,CASSVGLAGVFADTQYF,TGTGCCAGTAGCGTTGGACTAGCGGGAGTGTTTGCGGATACGCAGTATTTT
-,TRBV12-3/TRBV12-4,-,TRBJ1-4,CASSSNGGRSNEKLFF,TGTGCCAGCAGCTCTAACGGGGGACGGAGTAATGAAAAACTGTTTTTT
-,TRBV28,-,TRBJ1-1,CASMEVNTEAFF,TGTGCCAGCATGGAGGTGAACACTGAAGCTTTCTTT
-,TRBV19,few,TRBJ1-5,CASSMGSSYSNQPQHF,TGTGCCAGTAGTATGGGGAGCAGCTATAGCAATCAGCCCCAGCATTTT
-,TRBV6-2/TRBV6-3,-,TRBJ2-2,CASTRHLANTGELFF,TGTGCCAGCACCCGACACCTCGCGAACACCGGGGAGCTGTTTTTT
-,TRBV4-2,many,TRBJ1-1,CASTLSPVVGTEAFF,TGTGCCAGCACCCTAAGTCCGGTAGTGGGCACTGAAGCTTTCTTT
TRBD1,TRBV28,-,TRBJ2-1,CASSYYSGTGGKDEQFF,TGTGCCAGCAGTTATTATTCCGGGACAGGGGGCAAAGATGAGCAGTTCTTC
TRBD1,TRBV5-1,-,TRBJ2-7,CASSYGGQGASEQYF,TGCGCCAGCAGCTACGGGGGACAGGGGGCAAGCGAGCAGTACTTC
-,TRBV29-1,few,TRBJ2-3,CSAESAESTDTQYF,TGCAGCGCCGAAAGCGCGGAAAGCACAGATACGCAGTATTTT
-,TRBV5-1,-,TRBJ2-1,CASSLEGEFSYNEQFF,TGCGCCAGCAGCTTGGAGGGGGAATTCTCCTACAATGAGCAGTTCTTC
-,TRBV10-3,-,TRBJ1-5,CATRDDRIQPQHF,TGTGCCACCAGGGACGACAGAATTCAGCCCCAGCATTTT
-,TRBV2,few,TRBJ1-5,CASSGVSGNQPQHF,TGTGCCAGCAGTGGCGTCAGTGGCAATCAGCCCCAGCATTTT
TRBD2,TRBV18,-,TRBJ2-1,CASSPQNSGNDNEQFF,TGTGCCAGCTCACCCCAAAACAGCGGGAATGATAATGAGCAGTTCTTC
-,TRBV15,-,TRBJ2-1,CATSRSSVNEQFF,TGTGCCACCAGCAGAAGCAGTGTCAATGAGCAGTTCTTC
TRBD2,TRBV20-1,-,TRBJ2-5,CSARDGTNQETQYF,TGCAGTGCTAGAGATGGGACTAACCAAGAGACCCAGTACTTC
TRBD1,TRBV6-5,-,TRBJ1-6,CASSWGRQGSYNSPLHF,TGTGCCAGCAGTTGGGGTCGACAGGGCTCCTATAATTCACCCCTCCACTTT
-,TRBV20-1,few,TRBJ2-3,CSASSGLRTDTQYF,TGCAGTGCTAGTTCCGGACTCCGCACAGATACGCAGTATTTT
-,TRBV10-2,-,TRBJ1-1,CASSDRLNTEAFF,TGCGCCAGCAGTGACAGGTTGAACACTGAAGCTTTCTTT
-,TRBV12-3/TRBV12-4,many,TRBJ1-5,CASSSGQPQHF,TGTGCCAGCAGCTCGGGTCAGCCCCAGCATTTT
-,TRBV29-1,-,TRBJ1-5,CSVDPGGNQPQHF,TGCAGCGTTGACCCAGGGGGCAATCAGCCCCAGCATTTT